The sequence of this TCR beta chain was determined in a study of radiotherapy plus CTLA-4 blockade in lung cancer. Produced via immunoSEQ multiplex PCR; TCRdb's table is partial and in-frame only. The top ten hold 7.1% of the sample, which has 70,000 to 90,000 clones, around 73% seen once. Trimming removed 4 bases at V and 5 bases at J, with 14 bases between. CDR1 and CDR2 from the germline V gene are SQVTM and ANQGSEA. CDR3 size: 13 residues. This chain links TRBV29-1 with TRBJ1-1; possible D gene TRBD1, 5 bases. The sample here was peripheral blood, taken from a patient treated with radiotherapy plus ipilimumab. This receptor was obtained from a human donor with non-small cell lung cancer who had a complete response to radiotherapy plus ipilimumab. The CDR3 region is CSVVRDRRTEAFF. The DNA for the CDR3 is TGCAGCGTTGTCCGGGACCGCCGGACTGAAGCTTTCTTT.